This TCR beta chain emerged from a study of T cells in localized non-small cell lung cancer. Notes on the study in general: Uninvolved adjacent lung showed higher T cell clonality than tumor.

J gave up 2 bases and V 3 bases, and 3 bases lay outside the gene matches. CDR3 length: 15 amino acids. Germline assignment: CDR1 SGDLS and CDR2 YYNGEE. This clone has more than one count but fewer than ten. Its antigen is not identified. Data came from immunoSEQ multiplex PCR; TCRdb stores just in-frame clones and leaves some out. The profile shows tens of thousands of clones, roughly 81% of them singletons. This clonotype was sampled from a female donor of 60 years or more with stage I lung adenocarcinoma. The material was peripheral blood, obtained before any cancer treatment. The chain recombines TRBV9 with TRBJ1-2; 11 nucleotides line up with TRBD1. CDR3 in amino acids: CASSEGQGVNYGYTF. The CDR3 DNA follows: TGTGCCAGCAGCGAGGGACAGGGGGTAAACTATGGCTACACCTTC.